The present entry profiles one T cell receptor (beta chain) with its context. This specimen comes from a study of blood T cell repertoires in COVID-19. Study in general: COVID-19 samples, acute and convalescent, were from the United States, Italy and Spain. PBMCs, B-cell-depleted T cells, or T cells provided the cDNA or gDNA that made up the material.

Enrolment of Seattle patients took place during active infection, and they were followed longitudinally. Authors' methods: Scientists estimated how many nucleated cells there were by amplifying reference gene primers. TCRdb's copy holds only in-frame clones and misses some; the assay was immunoSEQ multiplex PCR. The DNA was the basis for D and trimming; V, J and clone size are from that table. This sample has about 360,000 clones, with around nine tenths found just once. Sequencing was performed on peripheral blood. The receptor was isolated from a woman aged 55-69 years with COVID-19, enrolled during active disease.

This CDR3 reads CASSYSPGQGNYGYTF. The CDR3 DNA reads TGTGCCAGCAGTTACTCTCCGGGACAGGGGAACTATGGCTACACCTTC. V gene TRBV6-5 combines with J gene TRBJ1-2, with 10 positions matching TRBD1. Germline V CDR1 and CDR2: MNHEY, SVGAGI. The CDR3 is made up of 16 amino acids. V dropped 0 bases and J dropped 2; count of bases not matched to a gene: 3.